This TCR beta chain was captured in a study of vaccination and CD4 T cells after COVID-19. The overall study: The convalescent group had six males, four females, seven Caucasians, two Asians, one multiracial. Researchers treated cells with overlapping spike peptides taken from SARS-CoV-2, HCoV-NL63, HCoV-OC43 and HCoV-229E. Notes on the study in general: Only after vaccination were a median approximately 86% of convalescents' reactive clones seen.

By share, this clonotype ranks as medium-sized (0.01 to 0.1%). What it binds is not known. The sample's treatment: approximately 11-day PBMC culture with coronavirus spike peptide pools or control peptides (ViraFEST assay). This CDR3 contains 14 residues. Trimming stripped 4 bases from V and 0 bases from J, with 7 bases between. Looked up from germline, CDR1 is SGHTA and CDR2 is FQGNSA. Sequence data for DNA of cultured CD4+ T cells were generated by the Oncomine TCR Beta short-read assay. TCRdb called the PCR reads again in MiXCR, with one record for every CDR3 protein. This sample has nearly 25,000 distinct CDR3 sequences; about 60% occur once, and the top ten carry 7.8%.

V and J are TRBV7-2 and TRBJ1-5; a possible D gene is TRBD1 (5 bases). This clonotype was obtained from a human donor who had recovered from COVID-19. The source material was CD4+ T cells from blood, cultured in vitro. CDR3 DNA: TGTGCCAGCAGCTCCCAGGGTAGCAATCAGCCCCAGCATTTT. Protein sequence: CASSSQGSNQPQHF.